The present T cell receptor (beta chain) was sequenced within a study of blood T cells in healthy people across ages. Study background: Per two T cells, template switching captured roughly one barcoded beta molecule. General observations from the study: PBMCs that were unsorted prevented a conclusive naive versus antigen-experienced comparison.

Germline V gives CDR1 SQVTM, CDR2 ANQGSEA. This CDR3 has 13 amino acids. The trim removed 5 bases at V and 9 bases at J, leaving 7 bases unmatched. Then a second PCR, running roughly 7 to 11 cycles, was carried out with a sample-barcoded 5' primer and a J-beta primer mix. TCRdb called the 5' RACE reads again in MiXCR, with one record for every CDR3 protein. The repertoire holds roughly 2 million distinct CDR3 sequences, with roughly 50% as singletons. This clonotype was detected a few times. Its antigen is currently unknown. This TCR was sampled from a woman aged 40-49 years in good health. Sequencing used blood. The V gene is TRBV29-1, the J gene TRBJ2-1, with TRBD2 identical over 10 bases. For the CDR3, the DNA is TGCAGCGTTTCCGGGACTAGCGTCGTTGAGCAGTTCTTC. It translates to CSVSGTSVVEQFF.